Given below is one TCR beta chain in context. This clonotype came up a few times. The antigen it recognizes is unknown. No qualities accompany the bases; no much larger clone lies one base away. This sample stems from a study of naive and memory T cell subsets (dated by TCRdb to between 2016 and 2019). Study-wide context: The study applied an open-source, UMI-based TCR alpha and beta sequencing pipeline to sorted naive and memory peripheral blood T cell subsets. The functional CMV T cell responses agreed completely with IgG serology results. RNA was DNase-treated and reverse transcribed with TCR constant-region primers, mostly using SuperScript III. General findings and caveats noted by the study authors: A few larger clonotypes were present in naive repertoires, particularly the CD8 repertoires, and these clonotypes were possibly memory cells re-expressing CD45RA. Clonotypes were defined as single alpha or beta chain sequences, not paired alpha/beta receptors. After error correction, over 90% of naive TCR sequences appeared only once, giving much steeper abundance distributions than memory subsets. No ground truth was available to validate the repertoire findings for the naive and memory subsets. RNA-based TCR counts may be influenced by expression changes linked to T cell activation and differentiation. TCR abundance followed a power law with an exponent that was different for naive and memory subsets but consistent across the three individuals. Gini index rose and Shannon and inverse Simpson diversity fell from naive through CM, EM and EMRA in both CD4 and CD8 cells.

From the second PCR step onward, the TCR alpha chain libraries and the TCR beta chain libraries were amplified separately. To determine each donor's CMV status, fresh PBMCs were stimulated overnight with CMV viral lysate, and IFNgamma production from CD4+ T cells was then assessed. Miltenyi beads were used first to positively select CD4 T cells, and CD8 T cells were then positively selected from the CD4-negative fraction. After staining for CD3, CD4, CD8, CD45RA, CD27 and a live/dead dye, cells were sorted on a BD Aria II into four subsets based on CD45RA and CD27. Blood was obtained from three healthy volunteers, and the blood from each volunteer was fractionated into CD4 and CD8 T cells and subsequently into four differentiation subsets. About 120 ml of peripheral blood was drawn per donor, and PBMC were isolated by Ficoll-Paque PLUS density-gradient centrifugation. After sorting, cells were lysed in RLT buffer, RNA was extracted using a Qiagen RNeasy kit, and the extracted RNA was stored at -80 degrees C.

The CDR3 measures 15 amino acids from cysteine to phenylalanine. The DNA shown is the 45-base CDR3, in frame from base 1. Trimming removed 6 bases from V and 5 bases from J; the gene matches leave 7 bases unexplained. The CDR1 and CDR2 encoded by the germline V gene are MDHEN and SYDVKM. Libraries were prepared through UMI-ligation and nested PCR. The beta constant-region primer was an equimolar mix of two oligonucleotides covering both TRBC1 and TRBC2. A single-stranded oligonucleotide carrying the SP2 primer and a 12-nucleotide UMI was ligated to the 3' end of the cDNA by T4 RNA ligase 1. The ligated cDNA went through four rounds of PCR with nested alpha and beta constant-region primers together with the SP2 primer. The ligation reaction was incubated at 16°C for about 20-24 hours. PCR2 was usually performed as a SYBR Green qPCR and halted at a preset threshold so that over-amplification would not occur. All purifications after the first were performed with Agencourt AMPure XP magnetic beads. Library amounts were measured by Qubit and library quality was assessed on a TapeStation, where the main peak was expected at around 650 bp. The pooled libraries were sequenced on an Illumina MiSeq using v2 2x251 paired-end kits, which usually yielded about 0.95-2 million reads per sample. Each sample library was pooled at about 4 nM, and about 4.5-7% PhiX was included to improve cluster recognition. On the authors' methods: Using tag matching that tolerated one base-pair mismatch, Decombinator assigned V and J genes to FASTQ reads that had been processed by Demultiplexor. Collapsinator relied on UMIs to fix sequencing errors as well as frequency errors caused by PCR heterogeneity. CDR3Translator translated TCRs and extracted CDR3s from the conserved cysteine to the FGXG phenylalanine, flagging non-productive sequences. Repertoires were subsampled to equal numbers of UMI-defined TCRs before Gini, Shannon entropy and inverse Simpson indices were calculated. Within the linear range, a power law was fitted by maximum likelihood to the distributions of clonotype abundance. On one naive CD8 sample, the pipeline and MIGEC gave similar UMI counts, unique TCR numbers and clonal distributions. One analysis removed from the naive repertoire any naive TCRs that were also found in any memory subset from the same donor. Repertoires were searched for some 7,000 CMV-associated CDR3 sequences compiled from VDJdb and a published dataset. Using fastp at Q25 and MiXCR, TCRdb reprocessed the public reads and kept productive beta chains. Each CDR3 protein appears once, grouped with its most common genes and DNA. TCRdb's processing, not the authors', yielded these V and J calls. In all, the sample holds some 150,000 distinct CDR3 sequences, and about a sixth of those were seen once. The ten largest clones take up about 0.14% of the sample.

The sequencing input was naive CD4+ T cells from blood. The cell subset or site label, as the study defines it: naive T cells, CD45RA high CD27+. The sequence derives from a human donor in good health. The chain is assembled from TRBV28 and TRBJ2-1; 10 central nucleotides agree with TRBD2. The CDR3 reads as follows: CASRISGRGHNEQFF. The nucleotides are TGTGCCAGCAGAATAAGCGGGAGGGGACACAATGAGCAGTTCTTC.